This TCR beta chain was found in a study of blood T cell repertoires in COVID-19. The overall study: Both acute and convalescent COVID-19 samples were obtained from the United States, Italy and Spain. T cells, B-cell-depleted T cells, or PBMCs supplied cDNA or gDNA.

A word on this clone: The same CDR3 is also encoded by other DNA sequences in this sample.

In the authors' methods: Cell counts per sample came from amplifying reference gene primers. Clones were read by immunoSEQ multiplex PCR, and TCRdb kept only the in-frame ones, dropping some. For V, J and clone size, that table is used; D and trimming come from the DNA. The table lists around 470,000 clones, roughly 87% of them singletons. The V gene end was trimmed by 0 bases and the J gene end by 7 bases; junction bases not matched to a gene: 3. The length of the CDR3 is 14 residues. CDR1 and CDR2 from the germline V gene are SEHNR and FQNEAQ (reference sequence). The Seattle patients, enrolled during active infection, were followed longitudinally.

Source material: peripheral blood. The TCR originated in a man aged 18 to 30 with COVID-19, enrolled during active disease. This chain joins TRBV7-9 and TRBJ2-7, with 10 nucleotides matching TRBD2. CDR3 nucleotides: TGTGCCAGCAGCTTAGCCCCTAGCGGGGGAGAGCAGTACTTC. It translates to CASSLAPSGGEQYF.